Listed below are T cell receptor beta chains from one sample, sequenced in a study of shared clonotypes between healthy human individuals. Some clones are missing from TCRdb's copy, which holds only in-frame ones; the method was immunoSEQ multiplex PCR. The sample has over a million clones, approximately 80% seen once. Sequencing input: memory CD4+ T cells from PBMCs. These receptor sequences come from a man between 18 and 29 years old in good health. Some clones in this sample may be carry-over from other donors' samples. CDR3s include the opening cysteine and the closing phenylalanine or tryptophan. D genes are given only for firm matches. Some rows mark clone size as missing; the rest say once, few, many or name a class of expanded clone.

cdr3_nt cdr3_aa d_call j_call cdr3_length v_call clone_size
TGTGCCAGCAGTGAGGGACAGGGGAACACTGAAGCTTTCTTT CASSEGQGNTEAFF TRBD1 TRBJ1-1 14 TRBV6-1 .
TGCGCCAGCAGCTTGGAGATGAGCTCTGGAAACACCATATATTTT CASSLEMSSGNTIYF . TRBJ1-3 15 TRBV5-1 .
TGTGCCAGCAGCGGGGGGGCAACTAATGAAAAACTGTTTTTT CASSGGATNEKLFF . TRBJ1-4 14 TRBV6-6 .
TGTGCCAGCTCACCACAACAGGGTCCGATTGAAGCTTTCTTT CASSPQQGPIEAFF . TRBJ1-1 14 TRBV18 .
TGTGCCAGCAGTGGGACTGGAGGAAACACCATATATTTT CASSGTGGNTIYF . TRBJ1-3 13 TRBV28 .
TGTGCCAGCAGCTTAGGGAGGGCCGTTGGTACAGATACGCAGTATTTT CASSLGRAVGTDTQYF TRBD2 TRBJ2-3 16 TRBV7-3 many
TGTGCCAGTAGTATAAGATCTTCTGGGGCCAACGTCCTGACTTTC CASSIRSSGANVLTF . TRBJ2-6 15 TRBV19 .
TGTGCCAGCAGCTTTGGTATAGGGGGCTATGGCTACACCTTC CASSFGIGGYGYTF . TRBJ1-2 14 TRBV5-6 .
TGCAGCGTCCGTAGCGTTTCCTCCTACGAGCAGTACTTC CSVRSVSSYEQYF . TRBJ2-7 13 TRBV29-1 .
TGTGCCAGCAGTGAAGTCCTAATCAACACTGAAGCTTTCTTT CASSEVLINTEAFF . TRBJ1-1 14 TRBV2 .
TGCGCCAGCAGCTCCCAACCGACTAGCGGGATCTACACCGGGGAGCTGTTTTTT CASSSQPTSGIYTGELFF TRBD2 TRBJ2-2 18 TRBV5-1 .
TGTGCCAGCAGCTTGGTCAGGTTCCAAGAGACCCAGTACTTC CASSLVRFQETQYF . TRBJ2-5 14 TRBV5-8 .
TGTGCCAGCAGCCTCCGACAGGGAAGGGAAGAGACCCAGTACTTC CASSLRQGREETQYF TRBD1 TRBJ2-5 15 TRBV11-2 once
TGTGCCAGCAGTTCCTTCTTAGCGGGAGTCTCCGGGCAGTACTTC CASSSFLAGVSGQYF TRBD2 TRBJ2-7 15 TRBV6-6 few
TGTGCCAGCAGCCAAAACCCGGGACAGGGGAGAGGCTACACCTTC CASSQNPGQGRGYTF TRBD1 TRBJ1-2 15 TRBV7-2 .
TGTGCCAGCAGTTCCAGGGGGTACACCGGGGAGCTGTTTTTT CASSSRGYTGELFF TRBD1 TRBJ2-2 14 TRBV6-6 .
TGTGCCACCAGCGGTTACGGGACAGGGATCTACGAGCAGTACTTC CATSGYGTGIYEQYF TRBD1 TRBJ2-7 15 TRBV15 .
TGTGCCAGCAGCTCATTAACTACCAGGGGCCCAGATACGCAGTATTTT CASSSLTTRGPDTQYF . TRBJ2-3 16 TRBV27 .
TGTGCCAGCAGCTTAGCGGGGGATTACACCGGGGAGCTGTTTTTT CASSLAGDYTGELFF . TRBJ2-2 15 TRBV11-3 few
TGTGCCAGCAGTCCGGGGGGGTATAGTGAAGCTTTCTTT CASSPGGYSEAFF . TRBJ1-1 13 TRBV5-4 .
TGTGCCAGCAGCTTAGGGGTCTACGAGCAGTACTTC CASSLGVYEQYF . TRBJ2-7 12 TRBV11-2 .
TGTGCCAGCAGCTTAGAAGAGGATCAGCCCCAGCATTTT CASSLEEDQPQHF . TRBJ1-5 13 TRBV7-9 .
TGTGCCAGCAGCTTAAGGGCCCTAGCGGGAGAGTACGAGCAGTACTTC CASSLRALAGEYEQYF TRBD2 TRBJ2-7 16 TRBV7-2 .
TGTGCCAGCACCCCGGGCTCGGGACAGAGCTCCTACGAGCAGTACTTC CASTPGSGQSSYEQYF TRBD1 TRBJ2-7 16 TRBV28 .
TGTGCCAGCAGCGTAGCTGGGAGGGGTCGGACTGAAGCTTTCTTT CASSVAGRGRTEAFF . TRBJ1-1 15 TRBV9 once
TGCAGCGTTGAAGGGGACGATACCTACGAGCAGTACTTC CSVEGDDTYEQYF . TRBJ2-7 13 TRBV29-1 .
TGTGCCTGGAAGGACCCCGGACGCACAGATACGCAGTATTTT CAWKDPGRTDTQYF . TRBJ2-3 14 TRBV30 .
TGCGCCAGCAGCTTGGCTGGCAATCAGCCCCAGCATTTT CASSLAGNQPQHF . TRBJ1-5 13 TRBV5-1 .
TGCAGTGCTGGGGACCGGGATGAGCAGTTCTTC CSAGDRDEQFF . TRBJ2-1 11 TRBV20-1 few
TGTGCCAGCAGCTCCGACAGCCGGGCTTTGTTCTTC CASSSDSRALFF . TRBJ2-1 12 TRBV11-2 once
TGCGCCAGCAGCAGGCTTGGACAGGGAATCTCCTACGAGCAGTACTTC CASSRLGQGISYEQYF TRBD1 TRBJ2-7 16 TRBV5-1 .
TGTGCCAGCAGTCTTGCTCAGGCATCTAGGGGCAATGAGCAGTTCTTC CASSLAQASRGNEQFF . TRBJ2-1 16 TRBV7-9 .
TGTGCCAGCAGTGAATGGCCAGGGGCGAATGAAAAACTGTTTTTT CASSEWPGANEKLFF . TRBJ1-4 15 TRBV25-1 .
TGTGCCAGCAGTGGAGGGGACATTCAGTACTTC CASSGGDIQYF . TRBJ2-4 11 TRBV2 .
TGTGCCAGCAGTGGGACTAGGGGCGAGCAGTACTTC CASSGTRGEQYF TRBD2 TRBJ2-7 12 TRBV2 once
TGCGCCAGCACCACTTTAGTCGGTGATACGCAGTATTTT CASTTLVGDTQYF . TRBJ2-3 13 TRBV5-1 .
TGTGCCAGCACCTTGGCCCGGACAGGGGAAGCTTTCTTT CASTLARTGEAFF TRBD1 TRBJ1-1 13 TRBV6-5 .
TGTGCCAGCAGAGGGTTGTACACTGAAGCTTTCTTT CASRGLYTEAFF . TRBJ1-1 12 TRBV28 .
TGTGCCAGCAGTGAAGAGGCACGAGGTACGACGGGGAACTATGGCTACACCTTC CASSEEARGTTGNYGYTF . TRBJ1-2 18 TRBV2 once
TGTGCCAGTAGTCCGCCGGGGGCCGTTACCACTGAAGCTTTCTTT CASSPPGAVTTEAFF . TRBJ1-1 15 TRBV19 .
TGTGCCAGCAGCCCGGGGGACAGGTCGAACACTGAAGCTTTCTTT CASSPGDRSNTEAFF TRBD1 TRBJ1-1 15 TRBV5-6 .
TGCGCCAGCAGCTTCGAGCGCCTCTATGGCTACACCTTC CASSFERLYGYTF . TRBJ1-2 13 TRBV5-1 .
TGTGCCAGCAGTCTTCGACAGTCAGGCACTTATGGCTACACCTTC CASSLRQSGTYGYTF . TRBJ1-2 15 TRBV27 .
TGCGCCAGCAGCTTGAGGACAGGGGCCTACGAGCAGTACTTC CASSLRTGAYEQYF TRBD1 TRBJ2-7 14 TRBV5-1 .
TGTGCCAGCAGCCAAACCAATGAGCAGTTCTTC CASSQTNEQFF . TRBJ2-1 11 TRBV4-2 .
TGTGCCAGCTCGGGGAATGCTGGAAACACCATATATTTT CASSGNAGNTIYF . TRBJ1-3 13 TRBV10-3 .
TGTGCCAGTAGTATAGGAGGGATAGCGGCGAACACCGGGGAGCTGTTTTTT CASSIGGIAANTGELFF . TRBJ2-2 17 TRBV19 .
TGTGCCAGCGGGACTAGCGGGTACTACAATGAGCAGTTCTTC CASGTSGYYNEQFF TRBD2 TRBJ2-1 14 TRBV7-2 .
TGTGCCACCAGCAGAGTAGAGGACTACCTCTACGAGCAGTACTTC CATSRVEDYLYEQYF . TRBJ2-7 15 TRBV15 .
TGTGCCAGCAGCGATCCCCGGGTGGCGAGGGGGACCAAAGAGACCCAGTACTTC CASSDPRVARGTKETQYF . TRBJ2-5 18 TRBV7-9 .